This TCR beta chain came from a study of T-cell memory formation after mild COVID-19. TCRdb itself ran the 5' RACE reads through MiXCR, one entry per CDR3 protein. The sample lists just under 150,000 distinct CDR3 sequences; 19% were seen once. Sequencing input: PBMCs or a T cell subset sorted from them (not recorded which). The TCR comes from an adult woman who had mild COVID-19 (a few samples of this study predate the infection). Cell type and time point are not known.

The CDR3 region is CASSPGLAGTTDTQYF. CDR3 bases: TGCGCCAGCAGCCCGGGACTAGCGGGGACCACAGATACGCAGTATTTT. This chain connects TRBV5-1 to TRBJ2-3, with TRBD2 matching over 13 bases. The junction had 4 bases not matched to a gene; V was cut back by 4 bases and J by 2 bases. The length of the CDR3 is 16 residues. Germline values: CDR1 SGHRS, CDR2 YFSETQ.